A single sample is the source of the 10 T cell receptor beta chains below, sequenced in a study of human T cells and chemical hapten exposure. Time point in this sample: pre-sensitization, week 0. Described treatment: therapeutic diphenylcyclopropenone sensitization with weekly scalp DPC. MiXCR, run by TCRdb on the RACE reads, gives a single entry per CDR3 protein. The table records around 56,000 distinct CDR3 sequences, more than 9% of them present only once. Sequenced material: whole blood, taken in connection with sensitization to the hapten diphenylcyclopropenone (DPC). All receptors derive from a man aged 40-49 years with alopecia areata. Some clones in this sample may be carry-over from other donors' samples.

At least ten counts were recorded for this clonotype. This rearrangement joins TRBV2 to TRBJ1-2; weak D call: TRBD1 (5 bases). The germline CDR1 and CDR2 sequences are SNHLY and FYNNEI. The V end was cut by 7 bases, the J end by 5 bases, with 11 bases between. The CDR3 has 12 residues. The CDR3 loop reads CASNPGSYGYTF. For the CDR3, the DNA is TGTGCCAGCAACCCAGGGAGTTATGGCTACACCTTC.

V gene TRBV27 combines with J gene TRBJ2-3; D unclear. The CDR3 is 15 residues long. Trimming removed 2 bases from V and 0 bases from J, with 9 bases in between. CDR1 and CDR2 from the germline V gene are MNHEY and SMNVEV (reference sequence). As DNA, the CDR3 is TGTGCCAGCAGTTTACAGACGGCTAGCACAGATACGCAGTATTTT. It translates to CASSLQTASTDTQYF.

This clonotype occurred many times. The chain combines TRBV4-1 with TRBJ2-2, with D tentatively TRBD2 (5 bases). Trimming stripped 3 bases from V and 4 bases from J, with 18 bases between. The CDR3 contains 17 residues. The germline V gene encodes CDR1 MGHRA and CDR2 YSYEKL. The DNA of the CDR3 is TGCGCCAGCAGCCAGAACCTTAGGGAGCGGCGCACCGGGGAGCTGTTTTTT. Amino acids: CASSQNLRERRTGELFF.

This clonotype was counted at least ten times. The chain couples TRBV2 to TRBJ2-7; D gene ambiguous. The CDR3 length is 11 residues. The ends were cut back, 3 bases at V and 3 bases at J, with 3 bases in the middle. Germline V gene data show CDR1 as SNHLY and CDR2 as FYNNEI. The CDR3 coding sequence is TGTGCCAGCAGTGACGGCTACGAGCAGTACTTC. Translation gives CASSDGYEQYF.

CDR3 region: CSVQENTEAFF. The CDR3 nucleotides read TGCAGTGTTCAGGAAAACACTGAAGCTTTCTTT. The chain is built from TRBV20-1 and TRBJ1-1; D not certain. This CDR3 is built from 11 residues. Deletions cut 7 bases from V and 2 bases from J, with 8 bases between. CDR1 is DFQATT, CDR2 SNEGSKA, per germline (reference sequence).

This clonotype was seen repeatedly, ten times or more. This chain connects TRBV6-1 to TRBJ2-7; 8 nucleotides agree with TRBD2. The CDR3 covers 15 residues. Per germline, CDR1 MNHNS and CDR2 SASEGT. Germline trimming cut 5 bases from V and 2 bases from J; bases unmatched to any gene: 8. The DNA for the CDR3 is TGTGCCAGCAGTCAACTAGCGGCCCGAACCTACGAGCAGTACTTC. It is translated as CASSQLAARTYEQYF.

The sample holds a few counts of this clonotype. The chain carries TRBV7-9 and TRBJ2-1; D call uncertain. CDR1 is SEHNR and CDR2 is FQNEAQ in the germline V gene (reference sequence). This CDR3 is built from 16 residues. Between the trimmed V and J ends, which lost 1 base and 8 bases, there was a span of 18 bases. The CDR3 DNA reads as TGTGCCAGCAGCTTAGAGGGCTACACCACTCATTATGAGCAGTTCTTC. Translation gives CASSLEGYTTHYEQFF. Drawing the rest from reference TRBV7-9 and TRBJ2-1, the complete variable domain is DTGVSQNPRHKITKRGQNVTFRCDPISEHNRLYWYRQTLGQGPEFLTYFQNEAQLEKSRLLSDRFSAERPKGSFSTLEIQRTEQGDSAMYLCASSLEGYTTHYEQFFGPGTRLTVL.

This clonotype was picked up many times. V gene TRBV7-7 combines with J gene TRBJ2-1; 11 nucleotides match TRBD1. Per germline, CDR1 SSHAT and CDR2 FNYEAQ (reference sequence). J lost 10 bases, V lost 5 bases, and 7 bases had no gene match. This CDR3 region has 14 residues. DNA of the CDR3: TGTGCCAGCAGCCCAGGACAGGGGGCAAGGGAGCAGTTCTTC. It is translated as CASSPGQGAREQFF.

With respect to this clonotype: A read error may produce the germline difference seen at one junction end. The gene calls are TRBV11-2 and TRBJ2-5, with D tentatively TRBD1 or TRBD2 (5 bases each). Per germline, CDR1 SGHAT and CDR2 FQNNGV. The CDR3 consists of 17 residues. Written as DNA, the CDR3 is TGTGCCAGCATCTTACATGTCCCTGGATGGGACCAAAGGACCCAGTACTTC. Translation gives CASILHVPGWDQRTQYF.

The CDR3: CSVGTNTGELFF. As DNA, the CDR3 is TGCAGCGTTGGGACAAACACCGGGGAGCTGTTTTTT. The V gene is TRBV29-1, the J gene TRBJ2-2, with D maybe TRBD1 (5 bases). The germline V gene encodes CDR1 SQVTM and CDR2 ANQGSEA. V lost 4 bases and J lost 2, with 5 bases in between. The CDR3 is 12 residues long.